This record concerns one T cell receptor beta chain sequence. This entry comes from a study of T cell changes during pregnancy in multiple sclerosis. This CDR3 is 13 amino acids long. Germline V lookup: CDR1 MNHEY, CDR2 SMNVEV (reference sequence). The V gene end was trimmed by 8 bases and the J gene end by 11 bases; junction bases not matched to a gene: 12. Some clones are missing from TCRdb's copy, which holds only in-frame ones; the method was immunoSEQ multiplex PCR. The repertoire has roughly 61,000 clones, around 94% of them found once; the top ten carry under 3%. The V gene is TRBV27, the J gene TRBJ1-5; 7 bases map to TRBD1. Sequences were derived from CD8+ T cells from peripheral blood mononuclear cells, sampled after pregnancy. The clonotype originates from a female donor with multiple sclerosis, enrolled in a pregnancy study. CDR3 residues: CASQDRQTKAQHF. In DNA, the CDR3 is TGTGCCAGCCAGGACAGGCAGACAAAAGCCCAGCATTTT.